The next 27 T cell receptor beta chains were all read from a single sample in a study of read filtering for tumor transcriptome and immune sequencing. Molecular barcoded adaptors covering alpha/delta and beta/gamma chains were used on approximately 400 ng RNA. Via MiXCR, TCRdb re-called the reads, giving one row per CDR3 protein. Of about 530 distinct CDR3 sequences listed, about four fifths are singletons. Sequencing input: a population of CD138-negative cells sorted from bone marrow. The source of these receptors is a donor at least 40 years old with multiple myeloma. This table probably holds off-target reads from a library built for another chain.

The chain uses TRBV5-4 and TRBJ2-1, with 7 positions matching TRBD1. The CDR3 runs 16 residues. From germline, CDR1 is SGHNT and CDR2 YYREEE (reference sequence). The J segment lost 5 bases and the V segment lost 4 bases, leaving 12 bases of the junction unmatched. The CDR3 DNA sequence: TGTGCCAGCAGCCAATCCGGCAGGGGGTCGAACAATGAGCAGTTCTTC. It yields the protein CASSQSGRGSNNEQFF.

This clonotype has a handful of counts. J is TRBJ2-5 and V is TRBV7-2; 13 nucleotides align to TRBD2. Germline lookup yields CDR1 SGHTA and CDR2 FQGNSA. The junction had 11 bases not matched to a gene; V was cut back by 0 bases and J by 4 bases. This CDR3 has 19 amino acids. For the CDR3, the DNA is TGTGCCAGCAGCTTAGCGCCCGGACTAGCGGGAGTCTCCCGAGAGACCCAGTACTTC. Protein sequence: CASSLAPGLAGVSRETQYF. The complete variable domain, with remaining parts taken from reference TRBV7-2 and TRBJ2-5, reads GAGVSQSPSNKVTEKGKDVELRCDPISGHTALYWYRQSLGQGLEFLIYFQGNSAPDKSGLPSDRFSAERTGGSVSTLTIQRTQQEDSAVYLCASSLAPGLAGVSRETQYFGPGTRLLVL.

As regards this clonotype: Because the CDR3 is missing its conserved closing phenylalanine or tryptophan, this is likely a read error. The genes are TRBV4-1 and TRBJ2-5; D is perhaps TRBD2 (7 bases). The CDR3 length is 17 residues. The V and J ends lost 0 bases and 5 bases respectively, with 19 bases between them. Germline CDR1 is MGHRA and CDR2 is YSYEKL. The CDR3 loop reads CASSQDTEGGILETQYL. The CDR3 DNA is TGCGCCAGCAGCCAAGATACAGAGGGGGGGATCCTGGAGACCCAGTACCTC.

This clonotype was seen only a few times. The V and J genes are TRBV24-1 and TRBJ2-1, with 14 positions matching TRBD2. V was pared by 1 base and J by 9 bases, with 10 bases of the junction left unmatched. The CDR3 is 18 amino acids. Per germline, CDR1 KGHDR and CDR2 SFDVKD. DNA of the CDR3: TGTGCCACCAGTGATTTTCCCTTGACTAGCGGGAGGGGAGGTGAGCAGTTCTTC. Protein sequence: CATSDFPLTSGRGGEQFF.

The chain couples TRBV7-9 to TRBJ2-7; TRBD1 or TRBD2 may be the D gene (5 bases each). Germline assignment: CDR1 SEHNR and CDR2 FQNEAQ (reference sequence). The CDR3 spans 19 residues. V lost 2 bases and J lost 3, with 26 bases in between. CDR3 in amino acids: CASSLPQGHSKGSGYEQYF. In DNA form, the CDR3 reads TGTGCCAGCAGCTTACCCCAGGGCCACAGCAAGGGGAGCGGCTACGAGCAGTACTTC.

The chain carries TRBV4-3 and TRBJ2-1, with TRBD2 matching 14 bases. The length of the CDR3 is 19 residues. The ends lost 4 bases at V and 6 bases at J; junction bases unmatched: 14. Germline V CDR1 and CDR2: LGHNA, YSLEER. The DNA of the CDR3 is TGCGCCAGCAGCCTCAATCTGGGACTAGCGGGAGTTGGTAGCAATGAGCAGTTCTTC. Its translation is CASSLNLGLAGVGSNEQFF.

This clonotype occurred once. The chain couples TRBV7-9 to TRBJ2-7; 8 bases are a match to TRBD2. The V gene's germline CDR1 is SEHNR and CDR2 FQNEAQ (reference sequence). The CDR3 is made up of 16 amino acids. Trimming cost V 0 bases and J 6 bases; bases outside gene matches: 10. The CDR3 bases are TGTGCCAGCAGCTTAGCTCCTGCGGGGGGAAGGGCCGAGCAGTACTTC. Protein sequence: CASSLAPAGGRAEQYF.

The chain couples TRBV10-3 to TRBJ1-1; D not certain. The CDR3 is 11 amino acids. With 7 bases removed from V and 1 base from J, the gap between germline ends came to 4 bases. The germline CDR1 and CDR2 sequences are ENHRY and SYGVKD. The CDR3 spells CAIMQNTEAFF. The CDR3 bases are TGTGCCATCATGCAGAACACTGAAGCTTTCTTT.

This clonotype was counted once. The chain is built from TRBV5-1 and TRBJ2-3, with 7 positions matching TRBD1. Germline assignment: CDR1 SGHRS and CDR2 YFSETQ. The CDR3 has 14 residues. V trimming: 4 bases; J trimming: 3 bases; junction bases outside the gene matches: 5. As DNA, the CDR3 is TGCGCCAGCAGCACGGACAGGCCAACAGATACGCAGTATTTT. It translates to CASSTDRPTDTQYF.

The V call is TRBV29-1, the J call TRBJ2-1; weak D call: TRBD1 (5 bases). The CDR3 is 14 residues long. Germline V lookup: CDR1 SQVTM, CDR2 ANQGSEA. Trimming removed 1 base from V and 4 bases from J, with 11 bases in between. The CDR3 protein is CSVEGGAKYNEQFF. As DNA, the CDR3 is TGCAGCGTTGAAGGTGGGGCGAAATACAATGAGCAGTTCTTC.

This clonotype has more than one count but fewer than ten. The chain is built from TRBV3-1 and TRBJ2-1; tentative D call: TRBD2 (6 bases). V lost 1 base and J 7 bases, leaving 11 bases between the germline ends. Germline-derived CDR1 and CDR2 are LGHDT and YNNKEL (reference sequence). The CDR3 length is 14 residues. This chain's CDR3 is CASSQVAGRNEQFF. CDR3 nucleotides: TGTGCCAGCAGCCAAGTGGCCGGGAGAAATGAGCAGTTCTTC.

This clonotype was seen more than once but under ten times. This chain links TRBV12-3 or TRBV12-4 with TRBJ2-1; no reliable D call. Trimming removed 3 bases at V and 3 bases at J, with 12 bases between. The CDR3 length is 15 residues. Here the CDR3 reads CASSFWGRDYNEQFF. As DNA, the CDR3 is TGTGCCAGCAGTTTCTGGGGAAGGGACTACAATGAGCAGTTCTTC.

The chain joins TRBV2 to TRBJ2-1; 8 nucleotides line up with TRBD1. The V segment lost 6 bases and the J segment 7 bases; nucleotides outside the gene matches: 11. The CDR3 totals 15 residues. From germline, CDR1 is SNHLY and CDR2 FYNNEI. The CDR3 DNA follows: TGTGCCAGCAGGGCCGGGACAGGCTTTTTTAATGAGCAGTTCTTC. It specifies CASRAGTGFFNEQFF.

The chain is built from TRBV7-8 and TRBJ1-5, with D perhaps TRBD1 (5 bases). The CDR3 length is 15 residues. Germline assignment: CDR1 SGHVS and CDR2 FQNEAQ. Between the trimmed V and J ends, which lost 4 bases and 6 bases, there was a span of 16 bases. The CDR3 loop is CASSYTGQGSQPQHF. The CDR3 region has the DNA TGTGCCAGCAGCTACACGGGGCAGGGAAGTCAGCCCCAGCATTTT.

Comment on this clonotype: A read error may produce the germline difference seen at one junction end. The rearrangement uses TRBV25-1 and TRBJ2-7; perhaps TRBD2 as D (5 bases). Germline V gene sequence: CDR1 MGHDK, CDR2 SYGVNS. This CDR3 has 14 residues. The DNA for the CDR3 is TGTGCCAGTAGTGAAGGGCACGGGGCCTACGAGCAGTACTTC. Protein: CASSEGHGAYEQYF.

This clonotype was found a few times. The rearrangement joins TRBV3-1 to TRBJ2-1, with D unresolved. The V end lost 1 base, the J end lost 9 bases, and 4 bases lay between the germline ends. Looked up from germline, CDR1 is LGHDT and CDR2 is YNNKEL (reference sequence). This CDR3 comprises 11 residues. CDR3 loop: CASSQAFEQFF. The CDR3 DNA reads TGTGCCAGCAGCCAAGCTTTTGAGCAGTTCTTC.

The DNA of the CDR3 is TGTGCCTGGCACGGGACTAGCGTAGGTGAGCAGTTCTTC. Translating gives CAWHGTSVGEQFF. The chain is built from TRBV30 and TRBJ2-1; 10 bases are a match to TRBD2. Germline loops: CDR1 GTSNPN, CDR2 SVGIG (reference sequence). Trimming cost V 5 bases and J 9 bases; bases outside gene matches: 7. The CDR3 covers 13 residues.

V and J are TRBV20-1 and TRBJ1-5, with 7 bases identical to TRBD1. The junction had 6 bases not matched to a gene; V was cut back by 4 bases and J by 6 bases. Germline V lookup: CDR1 DFQATT, CDR2 SNEGSKA (reference sequence). The CDR3 contains 13 residues. CDR3: CSATRGFAQPQHF. The CDR3 region has the DNA TGCAGTGCTACCAGGGGGTTTGCTCAGCCCCAGCATTTT.

V usage is TRBV12-3 or TRBV12-4 and J usage is TRBJ2-7, with D possibly TRBD1 on 6 matching bases. Trimming took 6 bases from V and 7 from J, leaving 16 bases between them. This CDR3 comprises 13 residues. The CDR3 loop reads CASSGQGIGEQYF. In DNA form, the CDR3 reads TGTGCCAGCAGCGGTCAGGGGATAGGGGAGCAGTACTTC.

The chain links TRBV9 to TRBJ2-1, with D unresolved. Germline V gene data show CDR1 as SGDLS and CDR2 as YYNGEE. This CDR3 is 14 amino acids long. V lost 0 bases and J lost 5, with 9 bases in between. The CDR3 reads CASSVGPWDNEQFF. The CDR3 nucleotides are TGTGCCAGCAGCGTAGGGCCCTGGGACAATGAGCAGTTCTTC. The variable domain in full, with the rest retrieved from reference TRBV9 and TRBJ2-1, is DSGVTQTPKHLITATGQRVTLRCSPRSGDLSVYWYQQSLDQGLQFLIQYYNGEERAKGNILERFSAQQFPDLHSELNLSSLELGDSALYFCASSVGPWDNEQFFGPGTRLTVL.

This rearrangement joins TRBV10-3 to TRBJ2-7; TRBD2 agrees at 8 bases. Trimming took 6 bases from V and 3 from J; bases not matched to a gene: 7. The CDR3 runs 14 residues. Per germline, CDR1 ENHRY and CDR2 SYGVKD. CDR3 in DNA: TGTGCCATCAGAGATTTAGCGGGATACTACGAGCAGTACTTC. Its protein is CAIRDLAGYYEQYF.

In this sample, this clonotype turned up a few times. The chain uses TRBV14 and TRBJ2-2; 8 bases map to TRBD2. CDR1 is SGHDN and CDR2 is FVKESK in the germline V gene. This CDR3 has 17 amino acids. V was clipped by 1 base and J by 5 bases; unmatched bases: 9. CDR3 bases: TGTGCCAGCAGCCAAGTCCAGCGGGAGAGGGGGACCGGGGAGCTGTTTTTT. This sequence encodes CASSQVQRERGTGELFF.

The rearrangement links TRBV29-1 to TRBJ2-1, with 10 bases fitting TRBD2. Germline V gene data show CDR1 as SQVTM and CDR2 as ANQGSEA. The CDR3 loop spans 14 amino acids. Trimming removed 5 bases from V and 12 bases from J; junction bases left unmatched: 13. The CDR3 DNA is TGCAGCGTTTCCCACAGCGGGAGGGCCGTATCGCAGTTCTTC. It codes for CSVSHSGRAVSQFF.

This clonotype is large. The J gene is TRBJ2-1, the V gene TRBV27, with a possible D match to TRBD2 (6 bases). Germline V lookup: CDR1 MNHEY, CDR2 SMNVEV (reference sequence). The V gene lost 6 bases and the J gene lost 4 bases, with 16 bases spanning the gap. This CDR3 contains 15 residues. The CDR3 DNA follows: TGTGCCAGCAGATATAGCGGATCTTTTTACAATGAGCAGTTCTTC. Translating it yields CASRYSGSFYNEQFF.

This clonotype turned up a few times. The chain has TRBV20-1 and TRBJ2-1, with TRBD2 matching over 7 bases. J gave up 10 bases and V 0 bases, and 15 bases lay outside the gene matches. The germline V gene has CDR1 DFQATT and CDR2 SNEGSKA (reference sequence). CDR3 length: 16 residues. The CDR3 reads CSARDLAGPATDEQFF. The CDR3 nucleotides read TGCAGTGCTAGAGATTTAGCGGGTCCCGCAACAGACGAGCAGTTCTTC.

The rearrangement joins TRBV5-6 to TRBJ2-7; 7 bases match TRBD2. The V and J ends lost 7 bases and 4 bases, in that order; junction bases with no gene match: 11. The CDR3 is 14 amino acids. Germline assignment: CDR1 SGHDT and CDR2 YYEEEE. CDR3 nucleotide sequence: TGTGCCAGCGGTACAGCGGGACCGGGATACGAGCAGTACTTC. The encoded protein is CASGTAGPGYEQYF.

The V and J genes are TRBV7-9 and TRBJ2-3; 12 nucleotides match TRBD2. Unmatched junction bases numbered 5, after V lost 4 bases and J lost 3 bases. CDR1 is SEHNR and CDR2 is FQNEAQ in the germline V gene (reference sequence). CDR3 length: 16 amino acids. CDR3 nucleotides: TGTGCCAGCAGCTCGCTAGCGGGAGGGAGTACAGATACGCAGTATTTT. Amino acid sequence: CASSSLAGGSTDTQYF.